This TCR beta chain was found in a study of blood T cell repertoires in COVID-19. The germline V gene encodes CDR1 SGHRS and CDR2 YFSETQ. CDR3 length equals 13 residues. V gave up 2 bases and J gave up 4 bases, with 9 bases separating them. Concerning this clone: The same CDR3 also results from other DNA sequences found in this sample.

The method was immunoSEQ multiplex PCR; TCRdb's version includes in-frame clones alone and lacks a portion of them. Here the sample spans around 62,000 clones, 93% being singletons. This sequence was found in a man between 65 and 80 years old with active COVID-19. The material sequenced was peripheral blood. The chain is built from TRBV5-1 and TRBJ2-5, with D possibly being TRBD1 (5 bases). The DNA for the CDR3 is TGCGCCAGCAGCTTAGGGGCAGGAGAGACCCAGTACTTC. Translating it yields CASSLGAGETQYF.